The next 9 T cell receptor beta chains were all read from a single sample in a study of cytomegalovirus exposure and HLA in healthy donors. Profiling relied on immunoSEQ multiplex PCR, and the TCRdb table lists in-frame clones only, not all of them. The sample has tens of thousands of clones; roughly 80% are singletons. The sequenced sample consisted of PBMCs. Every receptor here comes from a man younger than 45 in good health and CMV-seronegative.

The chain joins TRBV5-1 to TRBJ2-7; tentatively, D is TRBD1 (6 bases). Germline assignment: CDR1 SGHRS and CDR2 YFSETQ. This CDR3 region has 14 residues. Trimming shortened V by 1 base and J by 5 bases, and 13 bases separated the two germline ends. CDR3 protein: CASSLNRDTNEQYV. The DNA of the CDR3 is TGCGCCAGCAGCTTGAACCGGGACACGAACGAGCAGTACGTC.

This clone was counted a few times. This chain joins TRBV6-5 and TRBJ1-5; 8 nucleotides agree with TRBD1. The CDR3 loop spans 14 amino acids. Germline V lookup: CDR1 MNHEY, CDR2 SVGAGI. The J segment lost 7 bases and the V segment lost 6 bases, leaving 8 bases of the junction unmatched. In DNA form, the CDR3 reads TGTGCCAGCAGCCCGGACAGGGCTGGGCAGCCCCAGCATTTT. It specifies CASSPDRAGQPQHF.

CDR3 residues: CASSIQRGGEYTQYF. The CDR3 DNA follows: TGTGCCAGTAGTATACAGCGGGGGGGCGAGTATACGCAGTATTTT. The chain links TRBV19 to TRBJ2-3, with 10 positions matching TRBD2. J lost 7 bases, V lost 2 bases, and 6 bases had no gene match. CDR1 is LNHDA, CDR2 SQIVND, per germline (reference sequence). There are 15 residues in the CDR3.

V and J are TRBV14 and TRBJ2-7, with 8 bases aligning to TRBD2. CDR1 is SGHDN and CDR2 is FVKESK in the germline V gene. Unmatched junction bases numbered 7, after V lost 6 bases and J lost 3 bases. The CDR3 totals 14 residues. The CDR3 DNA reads TGTGCCAGCAGTCACGCGGGGGGTGGCTACGAGCAGTACTTC. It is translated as CASSHAGGGYEQYF.

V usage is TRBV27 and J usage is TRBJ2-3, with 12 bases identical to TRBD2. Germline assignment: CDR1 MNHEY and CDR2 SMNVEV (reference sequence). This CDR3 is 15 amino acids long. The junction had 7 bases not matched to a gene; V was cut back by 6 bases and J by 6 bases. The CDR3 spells CASSSSGGAPDTQYF. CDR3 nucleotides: TGTGCCAGCAGCTCTAGCGGGGGGGCCCCCGATACGCAGTATTTT.

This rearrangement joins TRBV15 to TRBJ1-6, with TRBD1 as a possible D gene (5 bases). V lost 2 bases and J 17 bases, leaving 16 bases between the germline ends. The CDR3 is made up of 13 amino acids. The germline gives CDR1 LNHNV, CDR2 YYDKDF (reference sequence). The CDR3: CATSRLSRQQIHF. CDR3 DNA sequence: TGTGCCACCAGCAGACTGTCGAGACAGCAAATCCACTTT.

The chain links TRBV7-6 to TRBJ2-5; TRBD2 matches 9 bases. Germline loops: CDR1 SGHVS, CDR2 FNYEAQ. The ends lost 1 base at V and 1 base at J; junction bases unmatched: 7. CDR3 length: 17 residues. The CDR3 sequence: CASSLVGVAGVQETQYF. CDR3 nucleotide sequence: TGTGCCAGCAGCTTAGTAGGGGTAGCGGGGGTCCAAGAGACCCAGTACTTC.

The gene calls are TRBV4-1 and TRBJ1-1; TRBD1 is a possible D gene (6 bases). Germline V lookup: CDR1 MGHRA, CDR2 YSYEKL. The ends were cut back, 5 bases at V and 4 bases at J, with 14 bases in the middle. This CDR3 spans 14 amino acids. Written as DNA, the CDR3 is TGCGCCAGCAGCACTCGACAGGACGGCACTGAAGCTTTCTTT. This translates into CASSTRQDGTEAFF.

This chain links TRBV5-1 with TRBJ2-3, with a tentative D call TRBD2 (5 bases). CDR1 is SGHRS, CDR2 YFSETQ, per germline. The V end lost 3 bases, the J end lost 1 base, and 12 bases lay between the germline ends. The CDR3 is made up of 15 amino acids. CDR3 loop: CASSSTGSGTDTQYF. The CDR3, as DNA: TGCGCCAGCAGCTCCACGGGGTCTGGCACAGATACGCAGTATTTT.